This T cell receptor beta chain was retrieved from a study of cytomegalovirus exposure and HLA in healthy donors. Study observations and caveats: Altogether, 160 or so TCR beta chains were recorded as cytomegalovirus-associated.

Deletions cut 4 bases from V and 12 bases from J, with 28 bases between. The CDR3 is made up of 17 amino acids. Germline assignment: CDR1 SEHNR and CDR2 FQNEAQ (reference sequence). The PCR used 60 Vbeta and 13 Jbeta primers. Using immunoSEQ multiplex PCR, the repertoire was profiled, and TCRdb retains in-frame clones only, with some absent. The sample lists about 130,000 clones, more than 65% occurring once. Comments on this clone: Its specificity is not known.

The chain links TRBV7-9 to TRBJ2-1; perhaps TRBD2 as D (6 bases). This TCR derives from a middle-aged woman in good health and CMV-seropositive. The specimen sequenced was PBMCs. The chain's CDR3 is CASSSDQRTVPGLPQFF. DNA of the CDR3: TGTGCCAGCAGCTCCGATCAAAGGACGGTACCGGGACTCCCGCAGTTCTTC.